Following are 24 T cell receptor beta chains from one sample sequenced in a study of beta chain features in type 1 diabetes. Findings and caveats of the study: In every one of the four CD4+ subsets, TCRB CDR3s were moderately but significantly shorter in Type 1 diabetes patients.

The study reverse transcribed the entire isolated RNA, so it sequenced expressed TCRB transcripts. TCRdb's table, derived via immunoSEQ multiplex PCR, lists solely in-frame clones and lacks some. The sample holds a few hundred thousand clones, 9.5% to 10% seen once. Their recognized antigens are unknown. The sample was central memory CD4+ T cells from blood. The receptors derive from a young man with type 1 diabetes.

The table lists this clone with many counts. The CDR3 region has the DNA TGCGCCAGCAGCCAGCATAAAGGGAGGGGCCCTCAGCCCCAGCATTTT. Translated: CASSQHKGRGPQPQHF. This rearrangement joins TRBV4-1 to TRBJ1-5; TRBD1 is a possible D gene (5 bases). From germline, CDR1 is MGHRA and CDR2 YSYEKL. There are 16 residues in the CDR3. The V gene lost 3 bases and the J gene lost 6 bases, with 18 bases spanning the gap.

The V and J genes are TRBV21-1 and TRBJ1-5. TRBV21-1 represents a pseudogene. The CDR3 totals 17 residues. CDR3 nucleotides: TGTGCCAGCAGCAAAGGGTTTCTAGAGAGGGATTATCAGCCCCAGCATTTT. Residues: CASSKGFLERDYQPQHF.

The chain couples TRBV21-1 to TRBJ2-1; the D segment call TRBD2 is taken from the table without a DNA check. TRBV21-1 is termed a pseudogene. The CDR3 has 16 amino acids. CDR3 sequence: CARSSGNRSYTNEQFF. CDR3 in DNA: TGTGCCAGGAGCAGCGGGAACAGGTCGTACACGAATGAGCAGTTCTTC.

The rearrangement uses TRBV4-2 and TRBJ2-7, with D unclear. Germline V CDR1 and CDR2: LGHNA, YNFKEQ. Trimming took 0 bases from V and 0 from J, leaving 12 bases between them. The CDR3 runs to 16 residues. CDR3 loop: CASSQDWQISSYEQYF. The CDR3 DNA follows: TGTGCCAGCAGCCAAGATTGGCAGATCAGCTCCTACGAGCAGTACTTC.

This clone was found a few times. The chain links TRBV27 to TRBJ1-2; perhaps TRBD1 as D (5 bases). In germline, CDR1 is MNHEY, CDR2 SMNVEV (reference sequence). CDR3 length equals 14 residues. Trimming cost V 1 base and J 4 bases, with 10 bases left between them. This chain's CDR3 is CASSLWDGAYGYTF. The CDR3 bases are TGTGCCAGCAGTTTATGGGACGGTGCCTATGGCTACACCTTC.

This chain uses TRBV6-5 with TRBJ1-2; D not resolved. This CDR3 spans 13 amino acids. Deletions cut 7 bases from V and 0 bases from J, with 9 bases between. The germline V gene encodes CDR1 MNHEY and CDR2 SVGAGI. The CDR3 DNA is TGTGCCAGCATTAGGCCTCCTAACTATGGCTACACCTTC. Protein product: CASIRPPNYGYTF.

The chain recombines TRBV6-1 with TRBJ1-1; D is ambiguous. The CDR3 is 13 residues long. The V end was cut by 3 bases, the J end by 6 bases, with 11 bases between. The germline V gene encodes CDR1 MNHNS and CDR2 SASEGT. CDR3 residues: CASSEPGRAEAFF. The CDR3, as DNA: TGTGCCAGCAGTGAGCCGGGTCGGGCTGAAGCTTTCTTT.

This clone was detected a few times. The rearrangement links TRBV4-2 to TRBJ2-7; TRBD1 might be the D (6 bases). CDR1 and CDR2 from the germline V gene are LGHNA and YNFKEQ. The CDR3 extends over 14 amino acids. V shed 4 bases and J shed 6 bases, with 16 bases lying between them. The CDR3: CASSLSPQGPEQYF. CDR3 nucleotide sequence: TGTGCCAGCAGCCTGAGCCCACAGGGCCCCGAGCAGTACTTC.

The chain combines TRBV7-6 with TRBJ2-2; no definite D call. The CDR3 runs to 13 residues. CDR1 and CDR2 from the germline V gene are SGHVS and FNYEAQ. With 2 bases removed from V and 5 bases from J, the gap between germline ends came to 6 bases. Here the CDR3 DNA reads TGTGCCAGCAGCTTAACCGGGACCGGGGAGCTGTTTTTT. Its protein is CASSLTGTGELFF.

This clone was observed a few times. The genes are TRBV10-3 and TRBJ1-4; perhaps TRBD1 as D (6 bases). Germline V gene data show CDR1 as ENHRY and CDR2 as SYGVKD. This CDR3 has 14 residues. V was trimmed by 10 bases and J by 3 bases, leaving 15 bases between them. CDR3 amino acids: CATSPTGSNEKLFF. CDR3 sequence (DNA): TGTGCCACGTCCCCCACAGGGTCTAATGAAAAACTGTTTTTT.

The chain recombines TRBV11-2 with TRBJ1-2, with 9 bases aligning to TRBD1. With V trimmed by 5 bases and J by 5 bases, 9 bases remained unmatched. Germline V CDR1 and CDR2: SGHAT, FQNNGV. The CDR3 runs 15 residues. The CDR3 sequence: CASSAVPGQGYGYTF. CDR3 in DNA: TGTGCCAGCAGCGCGGTTCCGGGACAGGGTTATGGCTACACCTTC.

This clone was seen only a few times. V and J are TRBV4-3 and TRBJ1-5, with 12 bases matching TRBD1. Germline CDR1 is LGHNA and CDR2 is YSLEER. The ends lost 0 bases at V and 7 bases at J; junction bases unmatched: 7. The CDR3 is made up of 17 amino acids. Written as DNA, the CDR3 is TGCGCCAGCAGCCAAGATCTGGGGACAGGGGGCGGCCAGCCCCAGCATTTT. As protein: CASSQDLGTGGGQPQHF.

CDR3 in DNA: TGTGCCAGCAGTTTTGAGGGCACAAGCGGGACTAATGAGCAGTTCTTC. The encoded protein is CASSFEGTSGTNEQFF. V and J are TRBV27 and TRBJ2-1; 7 positions match TRBD2. V trimming: 3 bases; J trimming: 7 bases; junction bases outside the gene matches: 12. The CDR3 covers 16 residues. Germline-derived CDR1 and CDR2 are MNHEY and SMNVEV (reference sequence).

V and J are TRBV5-1 and TRBJ1-4, with D tentatively TRBD1 (6 bases). CDR1 and CDR2 (germline): SGHRS, YFSETQ. V lost 0 bases, J lost 8 bases, and 17 bases lay in between. The CDR3 runs to 16 residues. CDR3 loop: CASSLAIVRGEEKLFF. DNA for the CDR3: TGCGCCAGCAGCTTGGCCATTGTCAGGGGAGAGGAAAAACTGTTTTTT. Full variable domain (rest looked up from reference TRBV5-1 and TRBJ1-4): KAGVTQTPRYLIKTRGQQVTLSCSPISGHRSVSWYQQTPGQGLQFLFEYFSETQRNKGNFPGRFSGRQFSNSRSEMNVSTLELGDSALYLCASSLAIVRGEEKLFFGSGTQLSVL.

This clone was observed a handful of times. Within the sample, other DNA sequences also encode this same CDR3. The chain joins TRBV28 to TRBJ1-1; no clear D gene. Per the germline V gene, CDR1 is MDHEN and CDR2 is SYDVKM. This CDR3 has 14 amino acids. V was cut by 3 bases and J by 1 base, with 9 bases left in between. The CDR3, as DNA: TGTGCCAGCAGTTTGCCCCAGAGGAACACTGAAGCTTTCTTT. Protein: CASSLPQRNTEAFF.

This clone turned up a few times. The rearrangement uses TRBV7-3 and TRBJ2-1; D call uncertain. Trimming stripped 3 bases from V and 5 bases from J, with 8 bases between. Looked up from germline, CDR1 is SGHTA and CDR2 is FQGTGA. This CDR3 is built from 13 residues. The CDR3 loop is CASSFSENNEQFF. The CDR3 nucleotides are TGTGCCAGCAGCTTCTCAGAAAACAATGAGCAGTTCTTC.

As to this clone: Different DNA sequences within this sample yield the same CDR3. The rearrangement links TRBV11-3 to TRBJ2-3, with TRBD2 matching over 7 bases. The CDR3 totals 14 residues. The V gene's germline CDR1 is SGHNT and CDR2 YENEEA. V shed 8 bases, J shed 0 bases, and the junction held 5 bases outside the gene matches. CDR3 in amino acids: CASSFSGSTDTQYF. CDR3 nucleotides: TGTGCCAGCTCGTTTAGCGGGAGCACAGATACGCAGTATTTT.

This clone came up once. The chain uses TRBV5-4 and TRBJ2-5; TRBD1 is a possible D gene (5 bases). V was trimmed by 4 bases and J by 1 base, leaving 11 bases between them. Per germline, CDR1 SGHNT and CDR2 YYREEE (reference sequence). CDR3 length equals 14 residues. The DNA of the CDR3 is TGTGCCAGCAGCCAGAACCAGGGCCAAGAGACCCAGTACTTC. As protein: CASSQNQGQETQYF.

This sequence joins TRBV11-1 and TRBJ2-1; 9 bases are a match to TRBD2. Germline V gives CDR1 SGHAT, CDR2 FQDESV (reference sequence). J lost 7 bases, V lost 5 bases, and 9 bases had no gene match. The CDR3 spans 15 residues. In DNA form, the CDR3 reads TGTGCCAGCAGCCGAGGGGCGGGAGGGCGGAATGAGCAGTTCTTC. Its protein is CASSRGAGGRNEQFF. The full variable domain, rest sourced from reference TRBV11-1 and TRBJ2-1, is EAEVAQSPRYKITEKSQAVAFWCDPISGHATLYWYRQILGQGPELLVQFQDESVVDDSQLPKDRFSAERLKGVDSTLKIQPAELGDSAMYLCASSRGAGGRNEQFFGPGTRLTVL.

The chain carries TRBV27 and TRBJ2-1, with D possibly TRBD2 on 6 matching bases. Per germline, CDR1 MNHEY and CDR2 SMNVEV (reference sequence). CDR3 length: 16 residues. With 0 bases removed from V and 9 bases from J, the gap between germline ends came to 18 bases. The DNA of the CDR3 is TGTGCCAGCAGTTTATCAGGGACCCCCTCCGGGAGTGAGCAGTTCTTC. Translating gives CASSLSGTPSGSEQFF.

Only a few counts were recorded for this clone. Additional DNA sequences in this sample encode the identical CDR3. CDR3 protein: CASSPSSYEQYF. The CDR3 coding sequence is TGTGCCAGCTCTCCGTCCTCCTACGAGCAGTACTTC. V usage is TRBV18 and J usage is TRBJ2-7; D remains ambiguous. Trimming pared 6 bases from V and 0 bases from J, leaving 6 bases between. Germline-derived CDR1 and CDR2 are KGHSH and LQKENI. This CDR3 is 12 amino acids long.

The rearrangement uses TRBV7-2 and TRBJ2-7; 10 bases align to TRBD2. The CDR3 covers 14 residues. Germline CDR1 and CDR2: SGHTA and FQGNSA. The trim removed 5 bases at V and 6 bases at J, leaving 7 bases unmatched. The CDR3 spells CASSQAGGIGEQYF. DNA for the CDR3: TGTGCCAGCAGCCAAGCGGGAGGGATTGGCGAGCAGTACTTC.

This clone was seen a handful of times. The rearrangement uses TRBV6-1 and TRBJ2-3; 8 bases map to TRBD2. Germline-derived CDR1 and CDR2 are MNHNS and SASEGT. This CDR3 spans 15 amino acids. With 5 bases clipped from V and 0 bases from J, the junction kept 4 bases outside the gene matches. CDR3 nucleotide sequence: TGTGCCAGCAGTCTAGCGGGCTACAGCACAGATACGCAGTATTTT. It encodes CASSLAGYSTDTQYF.

This clone has just a few counts. CDR3 sequence (DNA): TGTGCCAGCAGCTTCGAGGCAGGGGGCGTAATTAGCGAGCAGTACTTC. This sequence encodes CASSFEAGGVISEQYF. This sequence joins TRBV7-9 and TRBJ2-7; 8 bases fit TRBD1. Germline CDR1 reads SEHNR; CDR2 reads FQNEAQ (reference sequence). The CDR3 is made up of 16 amino acids. Germline trimming cut 3 bases from V and 6 bases from J; bases unmatched to any gene: 13. Supplemented by reference TRBV7-9 and TRBJ2-7, the full variable domain reads DTGVSQNPRHKITKRGQNVTFRCDPISEHNRLYWYRQTLGQGPEFLTYFQNEAQLEKSRLLSDRFSAERPKGSFSTLEIQRTEQGDSAMYLCASSFEAGGVISEQYFGPGTRLTVT.